These 10 T cell receptor beta chains were sequenced from one sample in a study of CD8 T cells in ankylosing spondylitis. One entry per CDR3 protein results from TCRdb running MiXCR on the 5' RACE reads. The table shows about 300,000 distinct CDR3 sequences, with roughly 11% occurring only once. Sequenced input: blood, either unsorted or a sorted T cell fraction (not recorded which). The receptors here all came from a female donor with ankylosing spondylitis or in good health (not recorded which).

The chain joins TRBV7-2 to TRBJ2-7; D call uncertain. This CDR3 has 13 amino acids. Between the trimmed V and J ends, which lost 5 bases and 6 bases, there was a span of 14 bases. The germline V gene encodes CDR1 SGHTA and CDR2 FQGNSA. The CDR3 is CASSPGVRAEQYF. The CDR3 DNA sequence: TGTGCCAGCAGCCCTGGAGTACGTGCCGAGCAGTACTTC.

This clonotype was recorded at least ten times. The chain carries TRBV29-1 and TRBJ1-2; TRBD1 is a possible D gene (5 bases). In germline, CDR1 is SQVTM, CDR2 ANQGSEA. The CDR3 extends over 13 amino acids. V was clipped by 1 base and J by 4 bases, with 10 bases between them. CDR3 residues: CSVEGRGPYGYTF. In nucleotides, the CDR3 is TGCAGCGTTGAAGGTCGGGGCCCCTATGGCTACACCTTC.

This clonotype has a single count. A much larger clone lies one base from this, so it may be a read error. The rearrangement links TRBV20-1 to TRBJ2-4, with a tentative D call TRBD1 (5 bases). The germline V gene has CDR1 DFQATT and CDR2 SNEGSKA (reference sequence). This CDR3 spans 16 amino acids. DNA for the CDR3: TGCAGTTCTAGAGATGGGGCGCAGGCAGCCAAAAACATTCAGTACTTC. It codes for CSSRDGAQAAKNIQYF.

This clonotype was recorded many times. The genes are TRBV20-1 and TRBJ1-2; tentatively, D is TRBD1 (5 bases). This CDR3 comprises 12 residues. V shed 1 base and J shed 12 bases, with 15 bases lying between them. In germline, CDR1 is DFQATT, CDR2 SNEGSKA (reference sequence). The CDR3 DNA reads TGCAGTGCTAGAGCCGGGACTGAACGCCACACCTTC. This gives the protein CSARAGTERHTF.

This clonotype was counted at least ten times. The chain links TRBV11-2 to TRBJ2-1, with TRBD1 matching over 9 bases. The germline V gene has CDR1 SGHAT and CDR2 FQNNGV. The CDR3 covers 19 residues. The V segment lost 6 bases and the J segment 4 bases; nucleotides outside the gene matches: 19. CDR3 DNA sequence: TGTGCCAGCAGACGTTTAACAGGGGGCTGGCTAGGGTCTTACAATGAGCAGTTCTTC. Residues: CASRRLTGGWLGSYNEQFF.

This clonotype has just one count. This may stem from a read error, because a much larger clone lies one nucleotide away. This chain links TRBV20-1 with TRBJ2-7; 10 nucleotides line up with TRBD1. V lost 7 bases, J lost 6 bases, and 12 bases stayed unmatched. The CDR3 spans 14 residues. The germline V gene has CDR1 DFQATT and CDR2 SNEGSKA (reference sequence). CDR3 coding DNA: TGCAGTGAAAACCTAGGGACAGGGGTGAGCGAGCAGTACTTC. Amino acids: CSENLGTGVSEQYF.

CDR3: CSAPRLAGGTGEQFF. CDR3 DNA sequence: TGCAGTGCCCCCCGACTAGCGGGAGGGACAGGTGAGCAGTTCTTC. J is TRBJ2-1 and V is TRBV20-1, with 14 bases lining up with TRBD2. V shed 6 bases and J 9 bases; nucleotides not matched to a gene: 10. CDR1 DFQATT and CDR2 SNEGSKA come from the germline V gene (reference sequence). There are 15 residues in the CDR3.

At least ten counts were recorded for this clonotype. The chain joins TRBV20-1 to TRBJ2-5, with 7 bases aligning to TRBD2. CDR1 is DFQATT and CDR2 is SNEGSKA in the germline V gene (reference sequence). J gave up 2 bases and V 2 bases, and 17 bases lay outside the gene matches. The CDR3 contains 18 residues. The CDR3 loop reads CSARSGTNRSKRQETQYF. DNA of the CDR3: TGCAGTGCTAGATCCGGGACTAACAGATCAAAACGACAAGAGACCCAGTACTTC.

The V and J genes are TRBV4-2 and TRBJ1-5, with D possibly TRBD1 on 5 matching bases. The CDR3 runs to 16 residues. Germline V gene data show CDR1 as LGHNA and CDR2 as YNFKEQ. Trimming removed 4 bases from V and 0 bases from J, with 13 bases in between. CDR3 amino acids: CASSPTVGDSNQPQHF. In nucleotides, the CDR3 is TGTGCCAGCAGCCCAACGGTGGGGGATAGCAATCAGCCCCAGCATTTT.

This clonotype was counted a few times. The chain employs TRBV7-2 and TRBJ2-2; 7 bases are shared with TRBD2. J lost 7 bases, V lost 4 bases, and 9 bases had no gene match. Germline V CDR1 and CDR2: SGHTA, FQGNSA. The CDR3 is 15 residues long. The CDR3 sequence is CASSYTSAKLGELFF. DNA for the CDR3: TGTGCCAGCAGCTATACTAGCGCGAAGCTCGGGGAGCTGTTTTTT. Combining the CDR3 with reference TRBV7-2 and TRBJ2-2 gives the whole variable domain GAGVSQSPSNKVTEKGKDVELRCDPISGHTALYWYRQSLGQGLEFLIYFQGNSAPDKSGLPSDRFSAERTGGSVSTLTIQRTQQEDSAVYLCASSYTSAKLGELFFGEGSRLTVL.